This section outlines one TCR beta chain sequence together with its context. Its specificity is not known. The data derive from a study of cytomegalovirus exposure and HLA in healthy donors. Study results and limitations: A later analysis associated roughly 15,000 TCR beta sequences with HLA alleles at a 0.05 false discovery rate.

A multiplex PCR was run with 60 Vbeta primers and 13 Jbeta primers. The repertoire was sequenced with immunoSEQ multiplex PCR; TCRdb's copy has only in-frame clones and lacks some. This sample carries around 150,000 clones, about four fifths of them seen once, and the ten largest clones take roughly 2%. This CDR3 region has 15 residues. J gave up 6 bases and V 0 bases, and 1 base lay outside the gene matches. Per the germline V gene, CDR1 is SEHNR and CDR2 is FQNEAQ (reference sequence). The chain employs TRBV7-9 and TRBJ2-1; 11 bases are shared with TRBD2. Sequenced: PBMCs. The receptor's source is a man aged 25 to 40 in good health and CMV-seronegative. This CDR3 is CASSLATSGVNEQFF. CDR3 sequence (DNA): TGTGCCAGCAGCTTAGCGACTAGCGGGGTCAATGAGCAGTTCTTC.